The 3 T cell receptor beta chains presented below share a single source sample, sequenced in a study of T-cell reconstitution after alpha-beta-depleted transplantation in children. The TCRbeta library was prepared with unique molecular identifiers. TCRdb re-called the PCR reads with MiXCR, one entry per CDR3 protein. Here the sample spans about 610,000 distinct CDR3 sequences, roughly a tenth being singletons. The sample in question was PBMCs from the stem cell graft donor, obtained from the stem cell graft. These TCRs come from a human donor who donated a stem cell graft to a child with acute myeloid leukemia.

The chain employs TRBV6-5 and TRBJ2-1; weak D call: TRBD2 (6 bases). The CDR3 contains 16 residues. Trimming pared 2 bases from V and 1 base from J, leaving 12 bases between. From germline, CDR1 is MNHEY and CDR2 SVGAGI. The CDR3 is CASSYPGGTSYNEQFF. The DNA of the CDR3 is TGTGCCAGCAGTTACCCAGGAGGGACTTCCTACAATGAGCAGTTCTTC.

This chain uses TRBV25-1 with TRBJ2-5; D uncertain. CDR3 length: 12 residues. CDR1 MGHDK and CDR2 SYGVNS come from the germline V gene. The V end lost 3 bases, the J end lost 3 bases, and 5 bases lay between the germline ends. This CDR3 is CASSDLKETQYF. The CDR3 nucleotides are TGTGCCAGCAGTGACCTAAAAGAGACCCAGTACTTC.

This clonotype was counted at least ten times. The chain employs TRBV7-3 and TRBJ2-6; D gene ambiguous. Germline assignment: CDR1 SGHTA and CDR2 FQGTGA. Trimming removed 7 bases at V and 2 bases at J, with 9 bases between. The CDR3 spans 14 residues. DNA of the CDR3: TGTGCCAGCAAGGTTGGGGCTGGGGCCAACGTCCTGACTTTC. This gives the protein CASKVGAGANVLTF. The entire variable domain, with the rest obtained from reference TRBV7-3 and TRBJ2-6, is as follows: GAGVSQTPSNKVTEKGKYVELRCDPISGHTALYWYRQSLGQGPEFLIYFQGTGAADDSGLPNDRFFAVRPEGSVSTLKIQRTERGDSAVYLCASKVGAGANVLTFGAGSRLTVL.